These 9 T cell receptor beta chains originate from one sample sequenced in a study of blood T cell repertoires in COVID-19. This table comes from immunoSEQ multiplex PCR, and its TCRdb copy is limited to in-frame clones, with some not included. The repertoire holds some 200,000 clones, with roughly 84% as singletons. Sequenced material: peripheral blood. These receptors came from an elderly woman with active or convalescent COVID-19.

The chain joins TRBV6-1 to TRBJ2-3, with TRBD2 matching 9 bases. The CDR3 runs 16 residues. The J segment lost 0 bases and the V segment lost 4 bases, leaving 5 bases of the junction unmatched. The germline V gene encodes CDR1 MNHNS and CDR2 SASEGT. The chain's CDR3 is CASSGPSGTSTDTQYF. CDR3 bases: TGTGCCAGCAGTGGTCCTAGCGGGACTAGCACAGATACGCAGTATTTT.

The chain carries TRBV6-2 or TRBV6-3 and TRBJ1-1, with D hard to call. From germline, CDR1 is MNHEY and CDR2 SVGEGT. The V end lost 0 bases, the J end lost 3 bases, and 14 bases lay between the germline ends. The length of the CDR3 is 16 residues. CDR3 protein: CASSYSMGRPDTEAFF. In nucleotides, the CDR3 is TGTGCCAGCAGTTACTCGATGGGGAGGCCAGACACTGAAGCTTTCTTT.

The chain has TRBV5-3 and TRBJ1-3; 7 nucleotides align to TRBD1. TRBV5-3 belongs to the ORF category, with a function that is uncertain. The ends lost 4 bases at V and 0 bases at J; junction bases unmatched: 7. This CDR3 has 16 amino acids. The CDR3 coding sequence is TGTGCCAGAAGCCGAGCGGACAGGAGCTCTGGAAACACCATATATTTT. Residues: CARSRADRSSGNTIYF.

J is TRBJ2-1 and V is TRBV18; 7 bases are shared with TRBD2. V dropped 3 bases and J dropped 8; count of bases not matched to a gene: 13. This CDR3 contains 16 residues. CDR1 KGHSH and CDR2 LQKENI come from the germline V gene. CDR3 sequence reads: CASSPQGGGRRDEQFF. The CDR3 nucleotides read TGTGCCAGCTCACCCCAGGGCGGGGGAAGAAGGGATGAGCAGTTCTTC.

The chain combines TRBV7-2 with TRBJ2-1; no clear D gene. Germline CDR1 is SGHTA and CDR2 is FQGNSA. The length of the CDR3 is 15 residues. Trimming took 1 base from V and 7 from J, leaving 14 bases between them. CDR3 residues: CASSLVSGPPNEQFF. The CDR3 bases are TGTGCCAGCAGCTTAGTCTCTGGGCCACCGAATGAGCAGTTCTTC.

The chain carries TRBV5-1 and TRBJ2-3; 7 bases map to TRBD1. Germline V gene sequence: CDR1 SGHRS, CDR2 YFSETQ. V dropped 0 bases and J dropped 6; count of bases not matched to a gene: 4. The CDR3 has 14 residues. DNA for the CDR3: TGCGCCAGCAGCTTGGAGGCAGGGGGTGATACGCAGTATTTT. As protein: CASSLEAGGDTQYF.

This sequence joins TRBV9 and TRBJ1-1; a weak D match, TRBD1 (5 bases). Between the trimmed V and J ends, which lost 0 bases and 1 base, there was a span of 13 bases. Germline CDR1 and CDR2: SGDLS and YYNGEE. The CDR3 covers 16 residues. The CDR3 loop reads CASSVGEGRGNTEAFF. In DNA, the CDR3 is TGTGCCAGCAGCGTAGGGGAGGGAAGGGGGAACACTGAAGCTTTCTTT.

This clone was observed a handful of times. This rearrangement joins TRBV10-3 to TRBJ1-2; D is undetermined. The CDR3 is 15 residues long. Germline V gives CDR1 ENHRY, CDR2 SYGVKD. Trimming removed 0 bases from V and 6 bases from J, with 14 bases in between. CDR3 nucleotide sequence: TGTGCCATCAGTGAGTCAGAGGCGGGCTCCGATGGCTACACCTTC. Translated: CAISESEAGSDGYTF.

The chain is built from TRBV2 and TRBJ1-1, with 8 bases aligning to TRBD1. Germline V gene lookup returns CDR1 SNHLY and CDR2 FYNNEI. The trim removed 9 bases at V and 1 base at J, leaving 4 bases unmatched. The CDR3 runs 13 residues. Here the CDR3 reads CARGTGPNTEAFF. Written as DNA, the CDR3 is TGTGCCAGGGGGACAGGACCGAACACTGAAGCTTTCTTT.